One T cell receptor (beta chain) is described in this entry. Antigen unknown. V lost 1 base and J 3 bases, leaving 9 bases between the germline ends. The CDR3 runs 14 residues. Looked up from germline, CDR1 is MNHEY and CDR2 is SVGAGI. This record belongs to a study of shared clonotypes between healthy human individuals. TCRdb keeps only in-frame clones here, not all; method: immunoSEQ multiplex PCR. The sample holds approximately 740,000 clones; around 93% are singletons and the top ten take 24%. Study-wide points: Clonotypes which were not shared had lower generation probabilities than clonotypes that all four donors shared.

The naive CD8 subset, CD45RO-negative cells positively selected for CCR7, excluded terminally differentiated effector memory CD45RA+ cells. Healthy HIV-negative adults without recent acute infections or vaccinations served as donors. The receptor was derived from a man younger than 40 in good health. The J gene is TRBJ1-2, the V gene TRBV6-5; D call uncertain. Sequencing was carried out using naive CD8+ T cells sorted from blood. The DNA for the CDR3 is TGTGCCAGCAGTTACTTCCGCGGGGACTATGGCTACACCTTC. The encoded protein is CASSYFRGDYGYTF.